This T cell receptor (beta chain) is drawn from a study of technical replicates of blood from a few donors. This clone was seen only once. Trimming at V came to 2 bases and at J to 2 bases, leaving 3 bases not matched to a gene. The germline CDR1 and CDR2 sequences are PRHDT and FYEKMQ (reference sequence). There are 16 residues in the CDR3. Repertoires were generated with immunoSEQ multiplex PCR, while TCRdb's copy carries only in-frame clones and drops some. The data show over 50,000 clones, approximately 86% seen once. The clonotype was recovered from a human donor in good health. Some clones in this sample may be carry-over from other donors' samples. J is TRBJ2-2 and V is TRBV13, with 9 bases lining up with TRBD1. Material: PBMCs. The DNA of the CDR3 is TGTGCCAGCAGCTTAACGGGACAGGGAAACACCGGGGAGCTGTTTTTT. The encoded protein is CASSLTGQGNTGELFF.